These 9 T cell receptor beta chains originate from one sample sequenced in a study of Tregs in tolerant kidney transplant recipients. Method: immunoSEQ multiplex PCR; TCRdb's copy keeps in-frame clones and lacks some. The sample records approximately 30,000 clones, 82% being singletons. Their specific antigens are unknown. Source material: Tregs from blood cultured with allogeneic cells. The receptors were sampled from a human donor in good health.

The chain is built from TRBV6-5 and TRBJ1-5; D is unresolved. CDR3 length: 13 residues. Germline values: CDR1 MNHEY, CDR2 SVGAGI. Trimming took off 0 bases at V and 9 bases at J, with 9 bases between the two ends. The chain's CDR3 is CASSYSIRGPQHF. DNA for the CDR3: TGTGCCAGCAGTTACTCGATTCGGGGGCCCCAGCATTTT.

The count of this clone is one. The J gene is TRBJ2-2, the V gene TRBV18, with 10 bases identical to TRBD1. With V trimmed by 1 base and J by 5 bases, 4 bases remained unmatched. The CDR3 covers 16 residues. Per the germline V gene, CDR1 is KGHSH and CDR2 is LQKENI. CDR3 sequence (DNA): TGTGCCAGCTCACCACGACAGGGGGCTGGTACCGGGGAGCTGTTTTTT. Translation gives CASSPRQGAGTGELFF.

This chain joins TRBV2 and TRBJ2-3; 7 positions match TRBD2. Germline CDR1 and CDR2: SNHLY and FYNNEI. This CDR3 contains 14 residues. V lost 6 bases to trimming and J lost 3 bases; unmatched junction nucleotides: 6. The CDR3 sequence: CASSGLVRTDTQYF. The CDR3 DNA reads as TGTGCCAGCAGCGGACTAGTGAGGACAGATACGCAGTATTTT.

V gene TRBV7-8 combines with J gene TRBJ2-7; D is perhaps TRBD1 or TRBD2 (6 bases each). Germline loops: CDR1 SGHVS, CDR2 FQNEAQ. V was clipped by 1 base and J by 3 bases, with 10 bases between them. CDR3 length: 14 amino acids. In nucleotides, the CDR3 is TGTGCCAGCAGCTTAGATGGAGGGGGCTACGAGCAGTACTTC. This gives the protein CASSLDGGGYEQYF.

The CDR3 is CASSLSWANGYTF. The CDR3 DNA sequence: TGTGCCAGCAGTTTATCGTGGGCAAATGGCTACACCTTC. The chain carries TRBV27 and TRBJ1-2; D unresolved. CDR3 length: 13 amino acids. V lost 0 bases and J 6 bases, leaving 8 bases between the germline ends. Germline V gene sequence: CDR1 MNHEY, CDR2 SMNVEV (reference sequence).

The rearrangement joins TRBV27 to TRBJ2-6, with TRBD1 matching 7 bases. The junction had 5 bases not matched to a gene; V was cut back by 3 bases and J by 0 bases. CDR1 and CDR2 from the germline V gene are MNHEY and SMNVEV (reference sequence). The CDR3 contains 17 residues. The CDR3 DNA follows: TGTGCCAGCAGTTTTAAGGGGGCGATCTCTGGGGCCAACGTCCTGACTTTC. Translating gives CASSFKGAISGANVLTF.

This chain connects TRBV15 to TRBJ2-3, with D maybe TRBD2 (5 bases). From germline, CDR1 is LNHNV and CDR2 YYDKDF (reference sequence). The CDR3 runs 15 residues. V lost 0 bases and J lost 4, with 11 bases in between. The chain's CDR3 is CATSRDGRGPDTQYF. The CDR3 DNA follows: TGTGCCACCAGCAGAGATGGTCGGGGTCCAGATACGCAGTATTTT.

This clone is a singleton in its sample. This chain joins TRBV25-1 and TRBJ2-2; D perhaps matches TRBD2 (6 bases). CDR1 and CDR2 (germline): MGHDK, SYGVNS. Trimming shortened V by 2 bases and J by 9 bases, and 16 bases separated the two germline ends. The CDR3 consists of 15 residues. CDR3 nucleotide sequence: TGTGCCAGCAGTGAAGGAGGGTCAATGGCGTGGGAGCTGTTTTTT. Its translation is CASSEGGSMAWELFF.

The CDR3 DNA follows: TGTGCCAGCAGTTACAGCGGCAGGGGAGCCTATGGCTACACCTTC. Translation: CASSYSGRGAYGYTF. The rearrangement links TRBV6-6 to TRBJ1-2, with D possibly matching TRBD1 (6 bases). The CDR3 totals 15 residues. CDR1 MNHNY and CDR2 SVGAGI come from the germline V gene (reference sequence). Trimming removed 2 bases at V and 4 bases at J, with 14 bases between.